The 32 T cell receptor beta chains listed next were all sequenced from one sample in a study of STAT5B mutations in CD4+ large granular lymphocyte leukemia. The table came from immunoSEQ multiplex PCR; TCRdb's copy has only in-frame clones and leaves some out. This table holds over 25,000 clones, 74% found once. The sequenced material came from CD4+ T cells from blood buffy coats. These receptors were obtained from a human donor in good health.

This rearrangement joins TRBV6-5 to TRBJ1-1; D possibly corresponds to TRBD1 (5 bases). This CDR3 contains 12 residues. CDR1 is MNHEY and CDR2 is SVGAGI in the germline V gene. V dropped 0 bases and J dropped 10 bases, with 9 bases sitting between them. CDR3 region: CASSYSRGTAFF. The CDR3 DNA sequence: TGTGCCAGCAGTTACTCAAGGGGAACAGCTTTCTTT.

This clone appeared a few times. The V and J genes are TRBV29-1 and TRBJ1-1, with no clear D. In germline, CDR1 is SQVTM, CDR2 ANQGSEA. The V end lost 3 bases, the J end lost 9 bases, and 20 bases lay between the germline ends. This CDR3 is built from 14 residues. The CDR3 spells CSVEVGHLLGQAFF. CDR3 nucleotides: TGCAGCGTTGAGGTCGGTCACCTTTTAGGCCAAGCTTTCTTT.

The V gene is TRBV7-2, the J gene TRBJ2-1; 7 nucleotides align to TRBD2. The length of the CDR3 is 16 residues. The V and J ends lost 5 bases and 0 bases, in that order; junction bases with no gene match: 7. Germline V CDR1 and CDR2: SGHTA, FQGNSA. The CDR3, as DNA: TGTGCCAGCAGCGTGCTAGCGGTGAGCTCCTACAATGAGCAGTTCTTC. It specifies CASSVLAVSSYNEQFF.

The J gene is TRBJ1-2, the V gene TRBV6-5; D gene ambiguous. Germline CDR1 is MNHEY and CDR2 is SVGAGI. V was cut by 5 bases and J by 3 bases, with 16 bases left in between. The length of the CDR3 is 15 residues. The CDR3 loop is CASSRGTAGYYGYTF. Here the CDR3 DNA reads TGTGCCAGCAGTCGCGGAACAGCTGGCTACTATGGCTACACCTTC.

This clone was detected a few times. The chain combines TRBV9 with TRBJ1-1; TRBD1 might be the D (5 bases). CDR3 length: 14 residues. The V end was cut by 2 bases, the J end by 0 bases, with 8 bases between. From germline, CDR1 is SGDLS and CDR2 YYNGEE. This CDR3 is CASSVTGLNTEAFF. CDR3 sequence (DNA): TGTGCCAGCAGCGTTACAGGACTGAACACTGAAGCTTTCTTT.

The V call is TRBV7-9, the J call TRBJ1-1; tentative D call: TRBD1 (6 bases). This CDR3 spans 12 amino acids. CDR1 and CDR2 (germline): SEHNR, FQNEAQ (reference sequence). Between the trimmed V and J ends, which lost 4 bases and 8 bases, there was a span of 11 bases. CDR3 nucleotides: TGTGCCAGCAGCTACACAGGGTTAGAAGCTTTCTTT. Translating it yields CASSYTGLEAFF.

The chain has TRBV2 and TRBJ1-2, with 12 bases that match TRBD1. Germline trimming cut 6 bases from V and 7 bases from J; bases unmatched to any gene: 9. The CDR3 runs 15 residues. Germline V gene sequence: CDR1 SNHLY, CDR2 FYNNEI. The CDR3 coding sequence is TGTGCCAGCAGGGACACCGGGACAGGGGGCTTTGGCTACACCTTC. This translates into CASRDTGTGGFGYTF.

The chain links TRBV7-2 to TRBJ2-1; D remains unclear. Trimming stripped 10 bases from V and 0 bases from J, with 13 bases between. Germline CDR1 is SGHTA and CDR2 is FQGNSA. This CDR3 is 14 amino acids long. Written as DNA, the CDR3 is TGTGCCACCCGCCAGCAGAGCTCCTACAATGAGCAGTTCTTC. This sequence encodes CATRQQSSYNEQFF.

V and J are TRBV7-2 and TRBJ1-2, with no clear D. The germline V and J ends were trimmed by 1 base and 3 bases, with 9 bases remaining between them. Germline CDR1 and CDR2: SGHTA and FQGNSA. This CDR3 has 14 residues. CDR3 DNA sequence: TGTGCCAGCAGCTTAGTGGGAGCAGACTATGGCTACACCTTC. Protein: CASSLVGADYGYTF.

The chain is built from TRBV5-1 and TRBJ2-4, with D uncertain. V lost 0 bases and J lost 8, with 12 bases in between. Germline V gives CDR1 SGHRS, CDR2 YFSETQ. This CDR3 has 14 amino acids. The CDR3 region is CASSLEADWDIQYF. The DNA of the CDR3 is TGCGCCAGCAGCTTGGAAGCCGACTGGGACATTCAGTACTTC.

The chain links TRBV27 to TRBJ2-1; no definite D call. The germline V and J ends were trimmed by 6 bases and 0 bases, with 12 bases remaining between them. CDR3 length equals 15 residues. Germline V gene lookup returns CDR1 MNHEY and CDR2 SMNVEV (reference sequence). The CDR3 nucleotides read TGTGCCAGCAGATCCGGGCGGAGCTCCTACAATGAGCAGTTCTTC. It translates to CASRSGRSSYNEQFF.

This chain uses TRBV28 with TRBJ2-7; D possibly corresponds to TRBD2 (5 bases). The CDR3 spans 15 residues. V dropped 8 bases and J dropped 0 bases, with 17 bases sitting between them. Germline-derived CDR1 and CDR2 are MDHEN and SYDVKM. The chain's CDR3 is CASGFLPGSSYEQYF. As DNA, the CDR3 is TGTGCCAGCGGATTCTTGCCGGGGAGCTCCTACGAGCAGTACTTC.

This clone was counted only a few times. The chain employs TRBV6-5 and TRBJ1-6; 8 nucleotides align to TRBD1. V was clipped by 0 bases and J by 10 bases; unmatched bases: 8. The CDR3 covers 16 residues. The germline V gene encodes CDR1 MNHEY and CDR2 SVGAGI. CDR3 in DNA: TGTGCCAGCAGTTACTCGTTTGGACAGGGAGAGTCACCCCTCCACTTT. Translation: CASSYSFGQGESPLHF.

The CDR3 loop is CASSIWEGSAGNTIYF. The CDR3 region has the DNA TGTGCCAGTAGTATTTGGGAGGGGTCCGCTGGAAACACCATATATTTT. The V call is TRBV19, the J call TRBJ1-3; TRBD1 might be the D (5 bases). Germline loops: CDR1 LNHDA, CDR2 SQIVND (reference sequence). Trimming pared 3 bases from V and 2 bases from J, leaving 14 bases between. CDR3 length: 16 amino acids.

As DNA, the CDR3 is TGTGCCAGCTCACCACAACCCGGACTCGCGAACACCGGGGAGCTGTTTTTT. It translates to CASSPQPGLANTGELFF. The chain couples TRBV18 to TRBJ2-2, with D tentatively TRBD2 (5 bases). From germline, CDR1 is KGHSH and CDR2 LQKENI. This CDR3 spans 17 amino acids. The V and J ends lost 1 base and 0 bases respectively, with 12 bases between them.

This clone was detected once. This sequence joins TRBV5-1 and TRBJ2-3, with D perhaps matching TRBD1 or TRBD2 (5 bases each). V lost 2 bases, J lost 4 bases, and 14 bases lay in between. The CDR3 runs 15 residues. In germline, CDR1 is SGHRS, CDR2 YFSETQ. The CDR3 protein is CASSFEGHLPDTQYF. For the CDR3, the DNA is TGCGCCAGCAGCTTTGAGGGGCACTTACCAGATACGCAGTATTTT.

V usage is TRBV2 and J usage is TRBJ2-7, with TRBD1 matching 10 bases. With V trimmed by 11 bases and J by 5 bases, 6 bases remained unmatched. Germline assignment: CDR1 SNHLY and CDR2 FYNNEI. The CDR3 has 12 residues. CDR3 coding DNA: TGTGCCGGGGGACAGGGGTGGGACGAGCAGTACTTC. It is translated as CAGGQGWDEQYF. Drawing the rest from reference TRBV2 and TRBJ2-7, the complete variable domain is EPEVTQTPSHQVTQMGQEVILRCVPISNHLYFYWYRQILGQKVEFLVSFYNNEISEKSEIFDDQFSVERPDGSNFTLKIRSTKLEDSAMYFCAGGQGWDEQYFGPGTRLTVT.

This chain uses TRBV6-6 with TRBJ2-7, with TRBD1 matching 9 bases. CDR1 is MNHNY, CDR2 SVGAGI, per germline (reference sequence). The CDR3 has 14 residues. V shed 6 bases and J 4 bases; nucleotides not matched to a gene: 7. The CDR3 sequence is CASRPGQGTYEQYF. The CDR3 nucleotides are TGTGCCAGCAGACCGGGACAGGGAACTTACGAGCAGTACTTC.

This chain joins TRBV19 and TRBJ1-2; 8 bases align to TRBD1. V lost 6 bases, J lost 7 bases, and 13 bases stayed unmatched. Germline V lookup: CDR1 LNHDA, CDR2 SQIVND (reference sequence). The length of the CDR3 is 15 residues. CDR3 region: CASRNWTGRISGYTF. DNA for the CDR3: TGTGCCAGTAGGAATTGGACAGGGAGGATATCTGGCTACACCTTC.

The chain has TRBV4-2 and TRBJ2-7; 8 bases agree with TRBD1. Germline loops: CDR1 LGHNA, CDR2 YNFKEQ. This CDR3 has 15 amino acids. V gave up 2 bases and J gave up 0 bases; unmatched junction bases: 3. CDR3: CASSQRQGPSYEQYF. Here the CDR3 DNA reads TGTGCCAGCAGCCAACGACAGGGGCCCTCCTACGAGCAGTACTTC.

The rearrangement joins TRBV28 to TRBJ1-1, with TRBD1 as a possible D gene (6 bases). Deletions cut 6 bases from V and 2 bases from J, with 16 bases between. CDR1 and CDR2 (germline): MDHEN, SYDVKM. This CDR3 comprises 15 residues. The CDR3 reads CASRDQQGLNTEAFF. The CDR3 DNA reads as TGTGCCAGCAGAGATCAACAGGGACTTAACACTGAAGCTTTCTTT.

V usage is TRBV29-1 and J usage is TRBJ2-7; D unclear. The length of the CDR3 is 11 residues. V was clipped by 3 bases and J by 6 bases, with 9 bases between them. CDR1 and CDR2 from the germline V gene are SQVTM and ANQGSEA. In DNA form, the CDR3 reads TGCAGCGTTGATCCCGGCGGCGAGCAGTACTTC. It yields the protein CSVDPGGEQYF.

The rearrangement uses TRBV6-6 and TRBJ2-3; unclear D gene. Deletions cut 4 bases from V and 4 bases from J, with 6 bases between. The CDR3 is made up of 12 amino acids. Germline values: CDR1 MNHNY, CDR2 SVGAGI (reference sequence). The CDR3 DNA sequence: TGTGCCAGCAGTTCGCCTGCAGATACGCAGTATTTT. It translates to CASSSPADTQYF.

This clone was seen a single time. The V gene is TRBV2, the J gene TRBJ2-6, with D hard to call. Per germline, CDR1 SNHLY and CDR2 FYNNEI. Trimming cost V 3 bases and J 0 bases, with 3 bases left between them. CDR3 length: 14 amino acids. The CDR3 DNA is TGTGCCAGCAGTGAGCACTCTGGGGCCAACGTCCTGACTTTC. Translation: CASSEHSGANVLTF.

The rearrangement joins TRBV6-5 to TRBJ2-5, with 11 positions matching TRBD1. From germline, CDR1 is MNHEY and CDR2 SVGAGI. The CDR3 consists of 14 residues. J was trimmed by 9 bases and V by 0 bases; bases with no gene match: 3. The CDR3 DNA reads TGTGCCAGCAGTTACTCCCGGGACAGGGGGGCCCAGTACTTC. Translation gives CASSYSRDRGAQYF.

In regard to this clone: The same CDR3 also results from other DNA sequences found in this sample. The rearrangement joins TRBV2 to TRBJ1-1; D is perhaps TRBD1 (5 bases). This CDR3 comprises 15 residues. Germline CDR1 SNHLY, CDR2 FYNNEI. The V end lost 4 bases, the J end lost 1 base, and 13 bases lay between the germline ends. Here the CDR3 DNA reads TGTGCCAGCAGTGGGAAAGACAGAGGGAACACTGAAGCTTTCTTT. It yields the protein CASSGKDRGNTEAFF. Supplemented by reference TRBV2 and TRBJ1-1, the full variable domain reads EPEVTQTPSHQVTQMGQEVILRCVPISNHLYFYWYRQILGQKVEFLVSFYNNEISEKSEIFDDQFSVERPDGSNFTLKIRSTKLEDSAMYFCASSGKDRGNTEAFFGQGTRLTVV.

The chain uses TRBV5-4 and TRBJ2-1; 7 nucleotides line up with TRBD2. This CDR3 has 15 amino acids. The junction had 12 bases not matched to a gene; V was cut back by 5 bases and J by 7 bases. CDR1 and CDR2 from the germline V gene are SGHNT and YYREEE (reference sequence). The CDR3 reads CASSKGGNRDNEQFF. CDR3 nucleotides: TGTGCCAGCAGTAAGGGAGGGAATCGGGATAATGAGCAGTTCTTC.

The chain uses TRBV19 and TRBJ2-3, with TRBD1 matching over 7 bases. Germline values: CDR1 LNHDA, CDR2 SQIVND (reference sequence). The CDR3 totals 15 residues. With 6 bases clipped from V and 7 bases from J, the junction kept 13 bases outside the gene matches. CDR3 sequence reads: CASRKGQSRQNTQYF. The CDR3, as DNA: TGTGCCAGTAGGAAGGGACAGAGCAGGCAAAATACGCAGTATTTT. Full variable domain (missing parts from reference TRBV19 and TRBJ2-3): DGGITQSPKYLFRKEGQNVTLSCEQNLNHDAMYWYRQDPGQGLRLIYYSQIVNDFQKGDIAEGYSVSREKKESFPLTVTSAQKNPTAFYLCASRKGQSRQNTQYFGPGTRLTVL.

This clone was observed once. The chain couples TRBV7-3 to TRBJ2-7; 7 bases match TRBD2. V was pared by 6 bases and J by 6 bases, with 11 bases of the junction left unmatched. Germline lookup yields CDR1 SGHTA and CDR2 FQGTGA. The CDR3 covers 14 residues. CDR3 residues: CASSLMSGVGEQYF. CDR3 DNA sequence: TGTGCCAGCAGTCTGATGAGCGGGGTTGGCGAGCAGTACTTC.

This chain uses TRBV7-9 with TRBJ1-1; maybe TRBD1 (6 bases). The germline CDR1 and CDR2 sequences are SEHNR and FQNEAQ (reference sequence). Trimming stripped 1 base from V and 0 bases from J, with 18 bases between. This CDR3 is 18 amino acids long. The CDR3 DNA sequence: TGTGCCAGCAGCTTAGGAGTCGTACAGGGTAAGATGAACACTGAAGCTTTCTTT. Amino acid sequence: CASSLGVVQGKMNTEAFF.

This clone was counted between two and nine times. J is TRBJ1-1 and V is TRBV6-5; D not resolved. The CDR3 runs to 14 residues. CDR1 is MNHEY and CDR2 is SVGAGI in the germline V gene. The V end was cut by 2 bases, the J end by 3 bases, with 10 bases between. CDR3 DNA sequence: TGTGCCAGCAGTTACGGGGTCCAGGACACTGAAGCTTTCTTT. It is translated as CASSYGVQDTEAFF.

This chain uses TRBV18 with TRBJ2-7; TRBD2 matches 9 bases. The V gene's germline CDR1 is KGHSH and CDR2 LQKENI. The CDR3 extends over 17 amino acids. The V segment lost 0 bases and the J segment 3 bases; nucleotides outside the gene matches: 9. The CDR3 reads CASSPPGASGNHYEQYF. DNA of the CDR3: TGTGCCAGCTCACCACCGGGGGCTAGCGGGAATCACTACGAGCAGTACTTC. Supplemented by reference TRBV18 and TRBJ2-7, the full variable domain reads NAGVMQNPRHLVRRRGQEARLRCSPMKGHSHVYWYRQLPEEGLKFMVYLQKENIIDESGMPKERFSAEFPKEGPSILRIQQVVRGDSAAYFCASSPPGASGNHYEQYFGPGTRLTVT.